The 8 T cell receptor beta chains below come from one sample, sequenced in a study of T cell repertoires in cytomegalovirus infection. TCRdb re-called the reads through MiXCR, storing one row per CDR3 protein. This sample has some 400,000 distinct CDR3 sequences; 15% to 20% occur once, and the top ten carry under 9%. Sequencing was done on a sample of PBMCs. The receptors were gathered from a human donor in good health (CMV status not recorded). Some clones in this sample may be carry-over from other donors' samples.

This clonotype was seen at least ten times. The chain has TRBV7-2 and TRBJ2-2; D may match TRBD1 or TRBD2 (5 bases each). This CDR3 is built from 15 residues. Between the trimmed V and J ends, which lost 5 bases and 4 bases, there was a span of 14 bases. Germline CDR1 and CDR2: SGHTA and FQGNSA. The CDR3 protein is CASSRMVGGTGELFF. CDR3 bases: TGTGCCAGCAGCCGTATGGTTGGGGGCACCGGGGAGCTGTTTTTT.

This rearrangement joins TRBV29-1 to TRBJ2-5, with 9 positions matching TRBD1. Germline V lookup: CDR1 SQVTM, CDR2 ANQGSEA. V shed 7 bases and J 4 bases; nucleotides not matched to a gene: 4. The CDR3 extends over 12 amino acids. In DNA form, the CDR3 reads TGCAGCGGTTTACAGGGGGCAGAGACCCAGTACTTC. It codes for CSGLQGAETQYF.

DNA of the CDR3: TGTGCCAGCAGTGAAGTAGTGGTGCATCAGCCCCAGCATTTT. As protein: CASSEVVVHQPQHF. This sequence joins TRBV6-1 and TRBJ1-5; D uncertain. From germline, CDR1 is MNHNS and CDR2 SASEGT. V lost 1 base to trimming and J lost 5 bases, with 9 bases between them. The CDR3 length is 14 residues.

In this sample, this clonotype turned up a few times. CDR3: CATSKKGGNQPQHF. The CDR3 DNA reads TGTGCCACCAGCAAAAAAGGGGGCAATCAGCCCCAGCATTTT. V gene TRBV15 combines with J gene TRBJ1-5, with D perhaps TRBD1 (5 bases). The CDR3 sequence is 14 residues long. Germline CDR1 and CDR2: LNHNV and YYDKDF (reference sequence). V was trimmed by 4 bases and J by 2 bases, leaving 9 bases between them.

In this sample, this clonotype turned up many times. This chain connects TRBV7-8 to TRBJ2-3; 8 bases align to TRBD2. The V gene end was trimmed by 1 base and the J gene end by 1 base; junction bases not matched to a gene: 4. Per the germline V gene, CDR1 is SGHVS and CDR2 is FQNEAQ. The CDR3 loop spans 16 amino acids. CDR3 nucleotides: TGTGCCAGCAGCTTAGGACTAGCGATGGGCACAGATACGCAGTATTTT. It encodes CASSLGLAMGTDTQYF.

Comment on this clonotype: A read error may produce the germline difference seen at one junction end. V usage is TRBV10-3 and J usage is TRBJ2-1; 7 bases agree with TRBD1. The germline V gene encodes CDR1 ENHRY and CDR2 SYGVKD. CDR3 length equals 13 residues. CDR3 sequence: CATYHEGGRLVSF. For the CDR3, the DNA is TGTGCCACTTACCACGAAGGGGGCCGCTTAGTCTCCTTC.

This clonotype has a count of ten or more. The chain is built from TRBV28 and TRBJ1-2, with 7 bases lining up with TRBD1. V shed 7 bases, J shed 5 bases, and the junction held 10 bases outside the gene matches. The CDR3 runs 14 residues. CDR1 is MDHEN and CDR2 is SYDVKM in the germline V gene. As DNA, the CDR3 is TGTGCCAGCACGTTAACAGGGGCCTTTTATGGCTACACCTTC. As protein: CASTLTGAFYGYTF.

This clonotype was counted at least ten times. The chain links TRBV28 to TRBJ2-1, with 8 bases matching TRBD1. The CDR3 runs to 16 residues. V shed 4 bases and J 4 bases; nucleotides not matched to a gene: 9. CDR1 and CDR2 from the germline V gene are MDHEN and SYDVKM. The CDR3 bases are TGTGCCAGCAGTTCATTTAGGACAGGGAGGTACAATGAGCAGTTCTTC. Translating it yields CASSSFRTGRYNEQFF.